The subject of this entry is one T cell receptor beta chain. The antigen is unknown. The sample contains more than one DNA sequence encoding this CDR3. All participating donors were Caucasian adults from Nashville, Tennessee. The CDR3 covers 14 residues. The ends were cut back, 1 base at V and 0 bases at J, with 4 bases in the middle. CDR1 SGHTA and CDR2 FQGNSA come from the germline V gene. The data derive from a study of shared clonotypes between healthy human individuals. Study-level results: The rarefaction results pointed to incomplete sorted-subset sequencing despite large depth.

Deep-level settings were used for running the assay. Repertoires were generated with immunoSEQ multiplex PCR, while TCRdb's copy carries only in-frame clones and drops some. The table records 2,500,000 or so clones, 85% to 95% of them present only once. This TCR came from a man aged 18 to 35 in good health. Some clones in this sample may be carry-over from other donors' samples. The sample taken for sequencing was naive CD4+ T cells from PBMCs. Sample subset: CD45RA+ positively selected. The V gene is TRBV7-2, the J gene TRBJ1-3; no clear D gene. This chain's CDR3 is CASSLDRSGNTIYF. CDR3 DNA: TGTGCCAGCAGCTTAGACCGCTCTGGAAACACCATATATTTT.